This T cell receptor (beta chain) was documented in a study of T cell responses to AZD1222 COVID-19 vaccine. The study's findings and limits: The study identified only five to seven AZD1222 recipients as seropositive at baseline. White British donors predominated, females outnumbered males, and clonal diversity was possibly underestimated. Spike-specific TCR breadth and depth grew following two AZD1222 doses.

Profiling relied on immunoSEQ multiplex PCR, and the TCRdb table lists in-frame clones only, not all of them. The table shows roughly 150,000 clones, with approximately 92% occurring only once. Germline lookup yields CDR1 MNHEY and CDR2 SVGAGI. V was clipped by 0 bases and J by 2 bases; unmatched bases: 6. The CDR3 spans 16 residues. A single count supports this clone. Its antigen remains unknown. Source: peripheral blood, taken on day 0 of AZD1222 vaccination. The genes are TRBV6-5 and TRBJ2-7; the match to TRBD1 covers 8 bases. This clonotype was sampled from an adult in good health. DNA of the CDR3: TGTGCCAGCAGTTACTCGGGACAGGCGGTTCCCTACGAGCAGTACTTC. Residues: CASSYSGQAVPYEQYF.